A single sample gave rise to the 27 T cell receptor beta chains below, sequenced in a study of shared clonotypes between healthy human individuals. Sequencing used immunoSEQ multiplex PCR; TCRdb keeps in-frame clones, though not all of them. The profile shows more than 80,000 clones, roughly two thirds of them singletons. Sample: memory CD8+ T cells sorted from blood. The subset is: CD45RO+ cells pooled with CCR7-negative TemRA cells. Receptors originate from a man under 40 in good health.

In this sample, this clone turned up a few times. The V and J genes are TRBV5-1 and TRBJ2-5; D unclear. The V end lost 7 bases, the J end lost 1 base, and 2 bases lay between the germline ends. The V gene's germline CDR1 is SGHRS and CDR2 YFSETQ. CDR3 size: 10 residues. The CDR3 nucleotides read TGCGCCAGCCCCCAAGAGACCCAGTACTTC. As protein: CASPQETQYF.

The chain combines TRBV18 with TRBJ1-1; the D gene is possibly TRBD1 (6 bases). Germline CDR1 is KGHSH and CDR2 is LQKENI. Trimming removed 2 bases from V and 10 bases from J, with 20 bases in between. The CDR3 loop spans 15 amino acids. The CDR3 DNA reads TGTGCCAGCTCACCAGAAATACCAGGGGCCGGGGGAGCTTTCTTT. It encodes CASSPEIPGAGGAFF. Based on the CDR3 plus reference TRBV18 and TRBJ1-1, the full variable domain is NAGVMQNPRHLVRRRGQEARLRCSPMKGHSHVYWYRQLPEEGLKFMVYLQKENIIDESGMPKERFSAEFPKEGPSILRIQQVVRGDSAAYFCASSPEIPGAGGAFFGQGTRLTVV.

The rearrangement uses TRBV7-3 and TRBJ2-5; 7 nucleotides line up with TRBD2. The ends lost 5 bases at V and 5 bases at J; junction bases unmatched: 5. The germline V gene encodes CDR1 SGHTA and CDR2 FQGTGA. The CDR3 contains 13 residues. The CDR3 here is CASSRGEGETQYF. CDR3 DNA: TGTGCCAGCAGCCGCGGGGAGGGGGAGACCCAGTACTTC.

The J gene is TRBJ1-2, the V gene TRBV28; a weak D match, TRBD1 (5 bases). CDR1 and CDR2 (germline): MDHEN, SYDVKM. The CDR3 contains 17 residues. V was trimmed by 8 bases and J by 7 bases, leaving 29 bases between them. Here the CDR3 reads CASRPRARQGPLGGYTF. Written as DNA, the CDR3 is TGTGCCAGCCGACCCCGGGCGAGGCAGGGCCCCTTAGGTGGCTACACCTTC.

This clone was found many times. V gene TRBV7-8 combines with J gene TRBJ2-1; weak D call: TRBD2 (5 bases). Trimming took off 8 bases at V and 5 bases at J, with 16 bases between the two ends. The CDR3 is 14 residues long. The germline gives CDR1 SGHVS, CDR2 FQNEAQ. This CDR3 reads CASGIAHVNNEQFF. CDR3 nucleotides: TGTGCCAGCGGGATAGCGCACGTGAACAATGAGCAGTTCTTC.

Concerning this clone: This could be a read error, since a much larger clone is one nucleotide away. This sequence joins TRBV28 and TRBJ1-2; D is ambiguous. The ends were cut back, 1 base at V and 3 bases at J, with 0 bases in the middle. The V gene's germline CDR1 is MDHEN and CDR2 SYDVKM. CDR3 length: 11 amino acids. CDR3 amino acids: CASSLYYGYTF. CDR3 DNA sequence: TGTGCCAGCAGTTTATACTATGGCTACACCTTC.

The chain couples TRBV28 to TRBJ2-7; D remains ambiguous. V was pared by 6 bases and J by 0 bases, with 6 bases between. The CDR3 has 12 amino acids. Germline CDR1 MDHEN, CDR2 SYDVKM. The CDR3 protein is CASSQDSYEQYF. DNA of the CDR3: TGTGCCAGCAGCCAGGACTCCTACGAGCAGTACTTC. The full variable domain, its missing parts supplied by reference TRBV28 and TRBJ2-7, is DVKVTQSSRYLVKRTGEKVFLECVQDMDHENMFWYRQDPGLGLRLIYFSYDVKMKEKGDIPEGYSVSREKKERFSLILESASTNQTSMYLCASSQDSYEQYFGPGTRLTVT.

V gene TRBV9 combines with J gene TRBJ2-4, with TRBD2 matching over 7 bases. CDR3 length: 17 residues. Germline CDR1 is SGDLS and CDR2 is YYNGEE. V lost 0 bases to trimming and J lost 2 bases; unmatched junction nucleotides: 8. The CDR3 sequence is CASSVDAGDGTKNIQYF. The CDR3 region has the DNA TGTGCCAGCAGCGTAGATGCGGGGGATGGGACCAAAAACATTCAGTACTTC. The entire variable domain, with the rest obtained from reference TRBV9 and TRBJ2-4, is as follows: DSGVTQTPKHLITATGQRVTLRCSPRSGDLSVYWYQQSLDQGLQFLIQYYNGEERAKGNILERFSAQQFPDLHSELNLSSLELGDSALYFCASSVDAGDGTKNIQYFGAGTRLSVL.

With respect to this clone: One end of the junction does not line up with germline, which may come from a read error. V gene TRBV9 combines with J gene TRBJ2-7, with 7 bases aligning to TRBD2. The length of the CDR3 is 16 residues. Germline CDR1 is SGDLS and CDR2 is YYNGEE. This chain's CDR3 is CASGVDWASGPYEQYF. The CDR3 coding sequence is TGTGCCAGCGGCGTAGACTGGGCTAGCGGCCCCTACGAGCAGTACTTC.

The rearrangement uses TRBV2 and TRBJ2-5, with D tentatively TRBD1 or TRBD2 (5 bases each). Germline V CDR1 and CDR2: SNHLY, FYNNEI. The CDR3 spans 15 residues. Trimming took off 7 bases at V and 11 bases at J, with 26 bases between the two ends. The CDR3 loop is CASTDPGTLPGQQYF. The CDR3 DNA reads TGTGCCAGCACCGATCCCGGGACGTTGCCCGGGCAGCAGTACTTC.

CDR3 residues: CASSQVQGLAGDGYNEQFF. CDR3 sequence (DNA): TGCGCCAGCAGCCAAGTACAGGGACTAGCGGGAGATGGCTACAATGAGCAGTTCTTC. This chain joins TRBV4-1 and TRBJ2-1; 14 nucleotides agree with TRBD2. Germline V gene lookup returns CDR1 MGHRA and CDR2 YSYEKL. J was trimmed by 3 bases and V by 1 base; bases with no gene match: 8. The CDR3 length is 19 residues.

About this clone itself: This likely reflects a read error, since a far larger clone is one base away. V gene TRBV9 combines with J gene TRBJ1-2, with no clear D. Germline V lookup: CDR1 SGDLS, CDR2 YYNGEE. This CDR3 has 12 residues. V gave up 4 bases and J gave up 4 bases, with 8 bases separating them. The chain's CDR3 is CASSYSSYGYTF. For the CDR3, the DNA is TGTGCCAGCAGCTACAGCAGCTATGGCTACACCTTC.

The chain combines TRBV7-9 with TRBJ2-1, with 12 positions matching TRBD2. The CDR3 contains 15 residues. In germline, CDR1 is SEHNR, CDR2 FQNEAQ (reference sequence). V trimming: 4 bases; J trimming: 12 bases; junction bases outside the gene matches: 10. CDR3 DNA: TGTGCCAGCAGCTCGACTAGCGGGAGCCCGCGGGGGCAGTTCTTC. Translated: CASSSTSGSPRGQFF.

This clone was counted a single time. The V gene is TRBV5-5, the J gene TRBJ2-7, with a tentative D call TRBD1 (5 bases). Germline V lookup: CDR1 SGHKS, CDR2 YYEKEE (reference sequence). The V and J ends lost 4 bases and 3 bases respectively, with 17 bases between them. The CDR3 loop spans 15 amino acids. The CDR3 reads CASSPGQNRIYEQYF. The CDR3 DNA reads as TGTGCCAGCAGCCCCGGACAAAACCGTATCTACGAGCAGTACTTC.

The V gene is TRBV11-1, the J gene TRBJ2-4; 10 nucleotides line up with TRBD2. Germline assignment: CDR1 SGHAT and CDR2 FQDESV (reference sequence). V was clipped by 3 bases and J by 1 base; unmatched bases: 9. The CDR3 is 18 residues long. The CDR3 sequence: CASSLSLAGVKAKNIQYF. For the CDR3, the DNA is TGTGCCAGCAGCTTGTCGCTAGCGGGAGTTAAGGCCAAAAACATTCAGTACTTC.

The chain is built from TRBV9 and TRBJ2-6; D gene uncertain. From germline, CDR1 is SGDLS and CDR2 YYNGEE. Trimming shortened V by 0 bases and J by 1 base, and 5 bases separated the two germline ends. This CDR3 is built from 15 residues. The CDR3 DNA is TGTGCCAGCAGCGTAGGGCATTCTGGGGCCAACGTCCTGACTTTC. The encoded protein is CASSVGHSGANVLTF.

This clone was observed a handful of times. This chain connects TRBV2 to TRBJ2-7; D gene unclear. Deletions cut 3 bases from V and 2 bases from J, with 8 bases between. The germline gives CDR1 SNHLY, CDR2 FYNNEI. CDR3 length equals 13 residues. The CDR3 sequence is CASSDNGPYEQYF. The DNA for the CDR3 is TGTGCCAGCAGTGATAACGGCCCCTACGAGCAGTACTTC. The full variable domain, completed using reference TRBV2 and TRBJ2-7, is EPEVTQTPSHQVTQMGQEVILRCVPISNHLYFYWYRQILGQKVEFLVSFYNNEISEKSEIFDDQFSVERPDGSNFTLKIRSTKLEDSAMYFCASSDNGPYEQYFGPGTRLTVT.

V gene TRBV11-2 combines with J gene TRBJ2-1; 9 bases line up with TRBD2. V lost 4 bases, J lost 3 bases, and 16 bases stayed unmatched. Looked up from germline, CDR1 is SGHAT and CDR2 is FQNNGV. This CDR3 is built from 19 residues. CDR3 amino acids: CASSSSRPPGTSHYNEQFF. DNA of the CDR3: TGTGCCAGCAGCTCTAGCAGACCGCCCGGGACTAGCCACTACAATGAGCAGTTCTTC. The whole variable domain, remainder taken from reference TRBV11-2 and TRBJ2-1, is EAGVAQSPRYKIIEKRQSVAFWCNPISGHATLYWYQQILGQGPKLLIQFQNNGVVDDSQLPKDRFSAERLKGVDSTLKIQPAKLEDSAVYLCASSSSRPPGTSHYNEQFFGPGTRLTVL.

The CDR3 nucleotides read TGTGCCAGCAGTCGGGACAGGGGAACTGAAGCTTTCTTT. Its protein product is CASSRDRGTEAFF. The rearrangement uses TRBV7-9 and TRBJ1-1, with TRBD1 matching over 10 bases. Germline assignment: CDR1 SEHNR and CDR2 FQNEAQ (reference sequence). The CDR3 contains 13 residues. With V trimmed by 6 bases and J by 5 bases, 3 bases remained unmatched.

The chain employs TRBV13 and TRBJ2-5; no reliable D call. This CDR3 has 14 residues. Trimming cost V 4 bases and J 7 bases, with 16 bases left between them. Germline V gives CDR1 PRHDT, CDR2 FYEKMQ (reference sequence). DNA of the CDR3: TGTGCCAGCAGCTCCGGGCCTCTCGTTTGGACCCAGTACTTC. It is translated as CASSSGPLVWTQYF.

The genes are TRBV7-8 and TRBJ2-6; 7 nucleotides agree with TRBD1. Germline V lookup: CDR1 SGHVS, CDR2 FQNEAQ. Unmatched junction bases numbered 7, after V lost 2 bases and J lost 0 bases. This CDR3 has 18 residues. CDR3 bases: TGTGCCAGCAGCTTATCCGGTAGGGGGCTCTCTGGGGCCAACGTCCTGACTTTC. The encoded protein is CASSLSGRGLSGANVLTF.

The genes are TRBV7-9 and TRBJ1-5, with D maybe TRBD1 (6 bases). V was shortened by 4 bases and J by 1 base, with 11 bases between the two germline ends. CDR1 and CDR2 (germline): SEHNR, FQNEAQ (reference sequence). The CDR3 length is 15 residues. Here the CDR3 DNA reads TGTGCCAGCAGCTCGGACAGTGGCAGCAATCAGCCCCAGCATTTT. Encoded protein: CASSSDSGSNQPQHF.

For this clone: Germline is not matched at one junction end, which may reflect a read error. This rearrangement joins TRBV7-7 to TRBJ2-7; D may match TRBD1 or TRBD2 (5 bases each). This CDR3 has 16 residues. Germline V gene lookup returns CDR1 SSHAT and CDR2 FNYEAQ (reference sequence). The CDR3 protein is CASSIINRGRTYEQYF. As DNA, the CDR3 is TGTGCTAGCAGCATAATTAACCGGGGACGCACCTACGAGCAGTACTTC.

V is TRBV6-1 and J is TRBJ2-6; D unclear. CDR1 MNHNS and CDR2 SASEGT come from the germline V gene. V was cut by 1 base and J by 1 base, with 5 bases left in between. The CDR3 covers 15 residues. The CDR3 nucleotides are TGTGCCAGCAGTGAAGTAAGATCTGGGGCCAACGTCCTGACTTTC. This encodes CASSEVRSGANVLTF.

Concerning this clone: In the same sample, other DNA sequences code for this CDR3. The chain has TRBV29-1 and TRBJ1-1; D is uncertain. The V end was cut by 4 bases, the J end by 0 bases, with 6 bases between. The CDR3 runs to 12 residues. CDR1 and CDR2 from the germline V gene are SQVTM and ANQGSEA. In DNA, the CDR3 is TGCAGCGTTGCTGTTATGAACACTGAAGCTTTCTTT. It encodes CSVAVMNTEAFF.

This chain uses TRBV11-2 with TRBJ2-7, with D possibly matching TRBD2 (5 bases). This CDR3 has 14 amino acids. Between the trimmed V and J ends, which lost 6 bases and 1 base, there was a span of 13 bases. Germline loops: CDR1 SGHAT, CDR2 FQNNGV. The DNA of the CDR3 is TGTGCCAGCAGTTCGGACTGGACTTCCTACGAGCAGTACTTC. Protein product: CASSSDWTSYEQYF.

V usage is TRBV2 and J usage is TRBJ2-7; 7 positions agree with TRBD1. The CDR3 sequence is 14 residues long. Germline V CDR1 and CDR2: SNHLY, FYNNEI. With V trimmed by 8 bases and J by 6 bases, 13 bases remained unmatched. CDR3 coding DNA: TGTGCCAGCGACCAGACAGGGTCTAGTAGCGAGCAGTACTTC. Its protein is CASDQTGSSSEQYF.